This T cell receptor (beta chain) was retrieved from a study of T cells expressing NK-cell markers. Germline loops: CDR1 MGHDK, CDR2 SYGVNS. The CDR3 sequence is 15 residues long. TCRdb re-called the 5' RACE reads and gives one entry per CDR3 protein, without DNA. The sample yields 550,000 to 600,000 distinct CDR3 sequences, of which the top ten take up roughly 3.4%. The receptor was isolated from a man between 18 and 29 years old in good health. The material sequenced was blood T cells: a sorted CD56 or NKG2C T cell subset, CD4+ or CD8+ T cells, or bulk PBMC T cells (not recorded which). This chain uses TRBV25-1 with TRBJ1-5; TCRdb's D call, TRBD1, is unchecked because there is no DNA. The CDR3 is CASSAGTGINQPQHF.